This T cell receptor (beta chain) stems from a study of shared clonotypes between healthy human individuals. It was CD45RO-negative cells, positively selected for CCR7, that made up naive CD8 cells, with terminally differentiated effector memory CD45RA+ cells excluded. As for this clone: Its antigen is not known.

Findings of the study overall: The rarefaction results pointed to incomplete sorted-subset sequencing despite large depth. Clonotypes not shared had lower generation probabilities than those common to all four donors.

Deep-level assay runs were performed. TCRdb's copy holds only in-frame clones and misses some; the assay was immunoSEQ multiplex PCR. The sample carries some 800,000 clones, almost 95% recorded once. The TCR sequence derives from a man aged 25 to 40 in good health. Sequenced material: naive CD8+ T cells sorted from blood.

The DNA for the CDR3 is TGTGCCAGCAGGCCCTGGGGGAGCACAGATACGCAGTATTTT. Encoded protein: CASRPWGSTDTQYF. The J gene is TRBJ2-3, the V gene TRBV5-4, with D perhaps matching TRBD1 or TRBD2 (5 bases each). CDR3 size: 14 residues. V was clipped by 5 bases and J by 0 bases, with 10 bases between them. CDR1 is SGHNT, CDR2 YYREEE, per germline (reference sequence).